These T cell receptor beta chains were read from a single sample in a study of blood T cells in healthy people across ages. TCRdb independently ran MiXCR on the 5' RACE reads; one entry per CDR3 protein. In the table there are 1 million or so distinct CDR3 sequences, more than 35% of which are singletons. Sequencing was carried out using blood. The receptors derive from a woman in her sixties or seventies in good health. The CDR3 runs from the conserved cysteine through the conserved F or W. D genes are given only for firm matches. Some rows have no size entry. The others give once, few or many, or a class for an expanded clone.

v_call	clone_size	j_call	d_call	cdr3_aa	cdr3_nt
TRBV7-9	once	TRBJ1-4	.	CASSDGSGLTNEKLFF	TGTGCCAGCAGCGACGGCTCAGGGTTGACTAATGAAAAACTGTTTTTT
TRBV2	once	TRBJ2-1	.	CASSGHNERFF	TGTGCCAGCTCGGGACACAATGAGCGGTTCTTC
TRBV20-1	.	TRBJ2-4	.	CSAKDSPAKNIQYF	TGCAGTGCTAAGGACTCCCCCGCCAAAAACATTCAGTACTTC
TRBV2	.	TRBJ2-1	TRBD2	CASSEGRLAGVHNEQFF	TGTGCCAGCAGTGAAGGGCGACTAGCGGGAGTGCACAATGAGCAGTTCTTC
TRBV4-1	few	TRBJ1-6	.	CASSQEGAHNSPLHF	TGCGCCAGCAGCCAAGAGGGGGCGCATAATTCACCCCTCCACTTT
TRBV5-1	.	TRBJ2-5	TRBD1	CASSRNTGGQETQYF	TGCGCCAGCAGCCGAAATACAGGGGGACAAGAGACCCAGTACTTC
TRBV30	.	TRBJ1-2	.	CAWSADLAGYGYTF	TGTGCCTGGAGCGCCGACCTCGCGGGGTATGGCTACACCTTC
TRBV10-1	few	TRBJ2-4	TRBD2	CASSESSGEKNIQYF	TGCGCCAGCAGTGAATCTAGCGGGGAAAAAAACATTCAGTACTTC
TRBV5-5	.	TRBJ2-7	TRBD2	CASTPRSVGGDSYEQYF	TGTGCCAGCACCCCCAGATCGGTGGGAGGGGACTCCTACGAGCAGTACTTC
TRBV28	.	TRBJ2-7	TRBD2	CASSVPGGVAGGYEQYF	TGTGCCAGCAGTGTGCCAGGGGGCGTAGCGGGAGGGTACGAGCAGTACTTC
TRBV15	.	TRBJ2-7	.	CATGIGSLSYEQYF	TGTGCCACCGGCATCGGGTCGCTCTCCTACGAGCAGTACTTC
TRBV27	few	TRBJ1-5	TRBD1	CASSSGTGDSNQPQHF	TGTGCCAGCAGTTCCGGGACAGGGGATAGCAATCAGCCCCAGCATTTT
TRBV6-6	few	TRBJ2-5	.	CASSTLSPGEQYF	TGTGCCAGCAGTACCCTCTCACCCGGGGAGCAGTACTTC